A single sample is the source of the 28 T cell receptor beta chains below, sequenced in a study of T-cell reconstitution after alpha-beta-depleted transplantation in children. Construction of the TCRbeta library involved unique molecular identifiers. TCRdb independently ran MiXCR on the PCR reads; one entry per CDR3 protein. Of 200,000 to 250,000 distinct CDR3 sequences detected, roughly 8.2% appear once; the ten largest clones hold 6.3%. This material consisted of PBMCs, mostly from graft donor cells, taken 180 days after TCRalphabeta/CD19-depleted stem cell transplant. The receptor set was obtained from a male patient between 10 and 17 years old who had a stem cell transplant for acute lymphoblastic leukemia, so the T cells may come from the graft donor.

At least ten counts were recorded for this clonotype. The chain uses TRBV5-5 and TRBJ1-2, with D possibly being TRBD1 (5 bases). The germline V and J ends were trimmed by 0 bases and 7 bases, with 7 bases remaining between them. The CDR3 has 12 amino acids. CDR1 and CDR2 (germline): SGHKS, YYEKEE (reference sequence). The CDR3 loop reads CASSLDRRGYTF. The CDR3 DNA reads as TGTGCCAGCAGCTTGGACAGGCGTGGCTACACCTTC.

This clonotype has a count of ten or more. The chain combines TRBV6-6 with TRBJ1-1, with no clear D. The V end lost 6 bases, the J end lost 3 bases, and 11 bases lay between the germline ends. This CDR3 is 13 amino acids long. Per the germline V gene, CDR1 is MNHNY and CDR2 is SVGAGI (reference sequence). The CDR3 region is CASRTLGDTEAFF. Written as DNA, the CDR3 is TGTGCCAGCAGAACCCTTGGGGACACTGAAGCTTTCTTT.

This clonotype was observed at least ten times. This sequence joins TRBV9 and TRBJ2-3, with 7 bases that match TRBD1. The trim removed 5 bases at V and 0 bases at J, leaving 9 bases unmatched. This CDR3 comprises 16 residues. CDR1 is SGDLS, CDR2 YYNGEE, per germline. The CDR3 reads CASSSWTGPSTDTQYF. The DNA of the CDR3 is TGTGCCAGCAGTTCTTGGACAGGTCCTAGCACAGATACGCAGTATTTT.

Remarks on this clonotype: A clone one base away is much larger, so this may be a read error. The V gene is TRBV6-5, the J gene TRBJ1-5; the D is unclear. This CDR3 spans 15 amino acids. CDR1 is MNHEY and CDR2 is SVGAGI in the germline V gene. CDR3 in DNA: TGTGCCAGAAGTTACTCGATAGGATTCAATCAGCCCCAGCATTTT. It specifies CARSYSIGFNQPQHF.

This clonotype was seen at least ten times. The chain links TRBV29-1 to TRBJ2-4, with 11 bases aligning to TRBD1. With V trimmed by 4 bases and J by 7 bases, 0 bases remained unmatched. Germline loops: CDR1 SQVTM, CDR2 ANQGSEA. The CDR3 length is 12 residues. CDR3 protein: CSVGDRGNIQYF. The CDR3 DNA reads as TGCAGCGTTGGGGACAGGGGGAACATTCAGTACTTC.

This clonotype was counted many times. CDR3 in amino acids: CASSLRRRSNEKLFF. As DNA, the CDR3 is TGTGCCAGCAGTTTAAGGAGGAGGTCGAATGAAAAACTGTTTTTT. This chain uses TRBV12-3 or TRBV12-4 with TRBJ1-4; D is undetermined. V gave up 2 bases and J gave up 5 bases, with 12 bases separating them. This CDR3 is built from 15 residues.

This clonotype was seen ten or more times. This rearrangement joins TRBV28 to TRBJ2-5; D gene uncertain. V lost 5 bases and J 7 bases, leaving 11 bases between the germline ends. The germline CDR1 and CDR2 sequences are MDHEN and SYDVKM. The CDR3 covers 12 residues. The CDR3 DNA reads as TGTGCCAGCAGTGCTACGTCGGGGACCCAGTACTTC. Amino acids: CASSATSGTQYF.

In this sample, this clonotype turned up many times. The chain couples TRBV18 to TRBJ2-2; D tentatively reads TRBD1 or TRBD2 (5 bases each). Trimming removed 8 bases at V and 2 bases at J, with 24 bases between. The germline V gene has CDR1 KGHSH and CDR2 LQKENI. CDR3 length equals 18 residues. The CDR3 DNA sequence: TGTGCCAGCCTTGACACAACCGGGACCACTCGTAACACCGGGGAGCTGTTTTTT. This codes for CASLDTTGTTRNTGELFF. Full variable domain (remainder filled in from reference TRBV18 and TRBJ2-2): NAGVMQNPRHLVRRRGQEARLRCSPMKGHSHVYWYRQLPEEGLKFMVYLQKENIIDESGMPKERFSAEFPKEGPSILRIQQVVRGDSAAYFCASLDTTGTTRNTGELFFGEGSRLTVL.

This clonotype was detected ten times or more. J is TRBJ2-7 and V is TRBV29-1, with D perhaps TRBD1 (6 bases). Trimming took off 0 bases at V and 2 bases at J, with 26 bases between the two ends. CDR1 is SQVTM and CDR2 is ANQGSEA in the germline V gene. The CDR3 spans 19 residues. This CDR3 reads CSVEDRGIVGDRYPYEQYF. CDR3 nucleotide sequence: TGCAGCGTTGAAGATAGAGGGATTGTAGGAGACAGGTATCCCTACGAGCAGTACTTC.

The sample holds many counts of this clonotype. This chain connects TRBV5-1 to TRBJ2-5; no clear D gene. The CDR3 sequence is 13 residues long. CDR1 SGHRS and CDR2 YFSETQ come from the germline V gene. The V end lost 0 bases, the J end lost 5 bases, and 8 bases lay between the germline ends. As DNA, the CDR3 is TGCGCCAGCAGCTTGGTTCCGCGGGAGACCCAGTACTTC. Amino acids: CASSLVPRETQYF.

This clonotype was detected ten times or more. The rearrangement uses TRBV7-9 and TRBJ2-1; 7 positions match TRBD2. Trimming removed 8 bases from V and 6 bases from J; junction bases left unmatched: 7. This CDR3 is 13 amino acids long. Germline values: CDR1 SEHNR, CDR2 FQNEAQ (reference sequence). DNA of the CDR3: TGTGCCAGCCTGGGACTACCGTTCAATGAGCAGTTCTTC. This gives the protein CASLGLPFNEQFF.

This clonotype was observed at least ten times. The V call is TRBV24-1, the J call TRBJ2-3, with 13 bases lining up with TRBD2. The germline V gene has CDR1 KGHDR and CDR2 SFDVKD. The CDR3 runs 17 residues. J gave up 4 bases and V 4 bases, and 7 bases lay outside the gene matches. The CDR3: CATSDFGLAGESDTQYF. The DNA of the CDR3 is TGTGCCACCAGTGACTTCGGACTAGCGGGAGAATCAGATACGCAGTATTTT.

This clonotype was found many times. This sequence joins TRBV4-2 and TRBJ2-7; D unclear. Germline CDR1 and CDR2: LGHNA and YNFKEQ. Between the trimmed V and J ends, which lost 0 bases and 6 bases, there was a span of 9 bases. This CDR3 comprises 13 residues. The CDR3 sequence: CASSQDQGIEQYF. Here the CDR3 DNA reads TGTGCCAGCAGCCAAGATCAAGGGATCGAGCAGTACTTC.

This clonotype was recorded many times. The chain is built from TRBV28 and TRBJ1-2; a weak D match, TRBD1 (6 bases). The germline gives CDR1 MDHEN, CDR2 SYDVKM. V gave up 2 bases and J gave up 12 bases, with 13 bases separating them. This CDR3 spans 12 amino acids. The CDR3 is CASSLKGEGNTF. Here the CDR3 DNA reads TGTGCCAGCAGTTTAAAGGGGGAAGGCAACACCTTC.

Many counts were recorded for this clonotype. V is TRBV29-1 and J is TRBJ2-7, with 7 bases that match TRBD1. This CDR3 is 13 amino acids long. Germline V gene sequence: CDR1 SQVTM, CDR2 ANQGSEA. J was trimmed by 0 bases and V by 7 bases; bases with no gene match: 6. The CDR3 coding sequence is TGCAGCGCTATAAGACAGGGCTCCTACGAGCAGTACTTC. Translating it yields CSAIRQGSYEQYF.

This clonotype was detected many times. V usage is TRBV29-1 and J usage is TRBJ2-7, with 7 bases lining up with TRBD1. The CDR3 runs to 13 residues. Germline V CDR1 and CDR2: SQVTM, ANQGSEA. Unmatched junction bases numbered 3, after V lost 0 bases and J lost 4 bases. CDR3 protein: CSVEDGTVYEQYF. The CDR3 DNA reads as TGCAGCGTTGAAGATGGGACAGTTTACGAGCAGTACTTC.

This clonotype was counted ten times or more. CDR3: CASRGQVINQPQHF. CDR3 bases: TGTGCCAGCAGGGGACAGGTCATCAATCAGCCCCAGCATTTT. V is TRBV12-3 or TRBV12-4 and J is TRBJ1-5; the match to TRBD1 covers 8 bases. J was trimmed by 3 bases and V by 6 bases; bases with no gene match: 4. The CDR3 extends over 14 amino acids.

This clonotype was counted ten times or more. The J gene is TRBJ2-3, the V gene TRBV7-8; no reliable D call. Germline CDR1 and CDR2: SGHVS and FQNEAQ. V lost 4 bases, J lost 3 bases, and 14 bases lay in between. This CDR3 has 15 amino acids. In nucleotides, the CDR3 is TGTGCCAGCAGCTCCCGCAGGTTTAAGACAGATACGCAGTATTTT. This translates into CASSSRRFKTDTQYF.

This clonotype has a count of ten or more. The rearrangement links TRBV29-1 to TRBJ2-6; D is uncertain. In germline, CDR1 is SQVTM, CDR2 ANQGSEA. V was cut by 5 bases and J by 2 bases, with 4 bases left in between. CDR3 length: 12 amino acids. The CDR3 protein is CSVLAGANVLTF. For the CDR3, the DNA is TGCAGCGTTCTGGCTGGGGCCAACGTCCTGACTTTC.

This clonotype was counted at least ten times. The chain combines TRBV7-8 with TRBJ2-7; D is undetermined. The ends were cut back, 6 bases at V and 1 base at J, with 16 bases in the middle. Germline lookup yields CDR1 SGHVS and CDR2 FQNEAQ. This CDR3 comprises 15 residues. CDR3 region: CASRTYPSGSYEQYF. Here the CDR3 DNA reads TGTGCCAGCAGAACATACCCTTCTGGATCCTACGAGCAGTACTTC.

This clonotype has at least ten counts. V and J are TRBV2 and TRBJ2-1; 8 nucleotides align to TRBD1. V was clipped by 6 bases and J by 5 bases; unmatched bases: 9. This CDR3 has 15 residues. Germline CDR1 and CDR2: SNHLY and FYNNEI. The CDR3 protein is CASSATGALDNEQFF. The CDR3 DNA is TGTGCCAGCAGCGCGACAGGGGCACTGGACAATGAGCAGTTCTTC. The entire variable domain, with the rest obtained from reference TRBV2 and TRBJ2-1, is as follows: EPEVTQTPSHQVTQMGQEVILRCVPISNHLYFYWYRQILGQKVEFLVSFYNNEISEKSEIFDDQFSVERPDGSNFTLKIRSTKLEDSAMYFCASSATGALDNEQFFGPGTRLTVL.

This clonotype appeared many times. V usage is TRBV5-1 and J usage is TRBJ2-6; D possibly matches TRBD1 or TRBD2 (6 bases each). Trimming left V 1 base short and J 0 bases short, with 11 bases between. The CDR3 loop spans 17 amino acids. Germline V gene lookup returns CDR1 SGHRS and CDR2 YFSETQ. The CDR3 loop reads CASSLKGGGSGANVLTF. CDR3 coding DNA: TGCGCCAGCAGCTTGAAGGGGGGAGGCTCTGGGGCCAACGTCCTGACTTTC.

This clonotype has at least ten counts. CDR3 coding DNA: TGTGCCAGCAGCTTAGGGGAGGGGGGGGCCGATGAGCAGTTCTTC. Translating gives CASSLGEGGADEQFF. The rearrangement joins TRBV7-9 to TRBJ2-1, with D tentatively TRBD2 (7 bases). Trimming removed 1 base from V and 8 bases from J, with 15 bases in between. Germline loops: CDR1 SEHNR, CDR2 FQNEAQ (reference sequence). This CDR3 has 15 amino acids.

On this clonotype: A read error may account for a junction end that differs from germline. The V call is TRBV4-2, the J call TRBJ1-1; D remains ambiguous. The CDR3 has 14 residues. CDR1 and CDR2 from the germline V gene are LGHNA and YNFKEQ. The CDR3 DNA reads as TGTGCCAGGAGCCTCGTCCGGCGGCACACTGAAGCTTTCTTT. Translated: CARSLVRRHTEAFF.

This clonotype was observed at least ten times. V is TRBV18 and J is TRBJ1-4; no definite D call. The germline gives CDR1 KGHSH, CDR2 LQKENI. The CDR3 contains 15 residues. V lost 3 bases to trimming and J lost 5 bases, with 13 bases between them. This CDR3 reads CASSPSRVENEKLFF. In DNA form, the CDR3 reads TGTGCCAGCTCACCGTCAAGGGTCGAAAATGAAAAACTGTTTTTT.

Many counts were recorded for this clonotype. The chain recombines TRBV27 with TRBJ2-7; a weak D match, TRBD1 (7 bases). Germline assignment: CDR1 MNHEY and CDR2 SMNVEV (reference sequence). The CDR3 consists of 15 residues. The V and J ends lost 0 bases and 4 bases respectively, with 13 bases between them. The CDR3 bases are TGTGCCAGCAGTTTATCGCGGGACAGCCCTTACGAGCAGTACTTC. It yields the protein CASSLSRDSPYEQYF.

This chain joins TRBV27 and TRBJ2-3; D gene ambiguous. Germline V gene data show CDR1 as MNHEY and CDR2 as SMNVEV (reference sequence). Trimming took off 5 bases at V and 11 bases at J, with 17 bases between the two ends. This CDR3 spans 13 amino acids. The CDR3: CASSPAVPSGQYF. The CDR3 coding sequence is TGTGCCAGCAGTCCTGCGGTACCTTCGGGGCAGTATTTT.

This clonotype was counted many times. The chain combines TRBV6-5 with TRBJ2-5; D unresolved. The germline V and J ends were trimmed by 2 bases and 1 base, with 8 bases remaining between them. The CDR3 has 14 residues. Germline-derived CDR1 and CDR2 are MNHEY and SVGAGI. DNA for the CDR3: TGTGCCAGCAGTTACATGGGTCGCCAAGAGACCCAGTACTTC. Amino acids: CASSYMGRQETQYF.